The entry that follows covers one T cell receptor (beta chain) sequence. This entry belongs to a study of blood T cell repertoires in COVID-19. The overall study: Acute and convalescent COVID-19 specimens originated in the United States, Italy and Spain. Sample material is recorded as cDNA or gDNA derived from T cells, B-cell-depleted T cells, or PBMCs.

The V end was cut by 4 bases, the J end by 0 bases, with 17 bases between. Germline V gene sequence: CDR1 SGHNT, CDR2 YYREEE (reference sequence). This CDR3 has 17 amino acids. As processed by the authors: Reference gene primers were amplified, and this amplification served to estimate nucleated cell counts. The repertoire was sequenced with immunoSEQ multiplex PCR; TCRdb's copy has only in-frame clones and lacks some. For V, J and clone size, that table is used; D and trimming come from the DNA. The sample gives 100,000 or so clones, roughly 76% of which show up once; less than 11% is in the top ten.

This clonotype was sampled from a human donor in a cohort sampled during active COVID-19. The sample comprised peripheral blood. The rearrangement uses TRBV5-4 and TRBJ1-3, with D perhaps matching TRBD1 (5 bases). DNA of the CDR3: TGTGCCAGCAGCCGAGTGCAGCAGGGCTCCTCTGGAAACACCATATATTTT. Its translation is CASSRVQQGSSGNTIYF.